This T cell receptor (beta chain) comes out of a study of cytomegalovirus exposure and HLA in healthy donors. As for this clone: The antigen remains unidentified.

The PCR used 60 Vbeta and 13 Jbeta primers. Clones were sequenced by immunoSEQ multiplex PCR, and TCRdb holds only the in-frame ones, with some missing. The sample records 82,000 or so clones, 10% being singletons. This CDR3 is 13 amino acids long. Germline lookup yields CDR1 SEHNR and CDR2 FQNEAQ (reference sequence). V gave up 4 bases and J gave up 6 bases, with 9 bases separating them. Study findings and constraints: The authors confirmed in vitro that a few CMV-associated chains were specific for CMV antigens. Indistinguishable V segments, including TRBV6-2 and TRBV6-3, were excluded.

Everyone who donated was a healthy bone marrow donor. This receptor was taken from a man between 60 and 70 years old in good health and CMV-seropositive. The chain is built from TRBV7-9 and TRBJ2-2, with D unclear. Sequencing input: PBMCs. CDR3 nucleotide sequence: TGTGCCAGCAGCTCCAGTCTGTCCGGGGAGCTGTTTTTT. This sequence encodes CASSSSLSGELFF. The complete variable domain, with remaining parts taken from reference TRBV7-9 and TRBJ2-2, reads DTGVSQNPRHKITKRGQNVTFRCDPISEHNRLYWYRQTLGQGPEFLTYFQNEAQLEKSRLLSDRFSAERPKGSFSTLEIQRTEQGDSAMYLCASSSSLSGELFFGEGSRLTVL.